The 18 T cell receptor beta chains reported below all come from one sample, sequenced in a study of ipilimumab plus nivolumab after autologous stem cell transplantation. Clones were read by immunoSEQ multiplex PCR, and TCRdb kept only the in-frame ones, dropping some. The sample holds some 45,000 clones, about 88% seen once. The sample here was PBMCs, taken in a trial of ipilimumab plus nivolumab as post-transplant consolidation. The receptors stem from a male donor with multiple myeloma.

The V gene is TRBV5-5, the J gene TRBJ1-3; the D gene is possibly TRBD1 (5 bases). The CDR3 sequence is 14 residues long. V shed 5 bases and J shed 0 bases, with 9 bases lying between them. CDR1 is SGHKS, CDR2 YYEKEE, per germline (reference sequence). The CDR3 is CASSGGSSGNTIYF. In DNA, the CDR3 is TGTGCCAGCAGTGGGGGGAGCTCTGGAAACACCATATATTTT.

The chain couples TRBV7-9 to TRBJ2-1, with D perhaps TRBD1 (6 bases). In germline, CDR1 is SEHNR, CDR2 FQNEAQ (reference sequence). This CDR3 contains 16 residues. The V end lost 5 bases, the J end lost 0 bases, and 14 bases lay between the germline ends. This chain's CDR3 is CASSHSQGSSYNEQFF. CDR3 bases: TGTGCCAGCAGCCATTCTCAGGGGAGCTCCTACAATGAGCAGTTCTTC.

This chain uses TRBV20-1 with TRBJ2-3; unclear D gene. Germline lookup yields CDR1 DFQATT and CDR2 SNEGSKA (reference sequence). The CDR3 spans 11 residues. Trimming took 6 bases from V and 3 from J, leaving 7 bases between them. The CDR3, as DNA: TGCAGTGCCCCATCGACAGATACGCAGTATTTT. It specifies CSAPSTDTQYF.

The chain carries TRBV9 and TRBJ2-3; no reliable D call. Trimming took 0 bases from V and 6 from J, leaving 20 bases between them. Germline CDR1 is SGDLS and CDR2 is YYNGEE. The CDR3 totals 17 residues. The CDR3 sequence is CASSVEGGYPATDTQYF. The CDR3 bases are TGTGCCAGCAGCGTAGAGGGTGGGTACCCCGCAACGGATACGCAGTATTTT.

The V gene is TRBV9, the J gene TRBJ2-7; D is unclear. This CDR3 spans 17 amino acids. Germline loops: CDR1 SGDLS, CDR2 YYNGEE. Between the trimmed V and J ends, which lost 0 bases and 2 bases, there was a span of 18 bases. The chain's CDR3 is CASSVEVNPTYAYEQYF. CDR3 in DNA: TGTGCCAGCAGCGTAGAGGTTAACCCGACTTACGCCTACGAGCAGTACTTC.

The chain joins TRBV4-3 to TRBJ2-3, with D unclear. The CDR3 length is 15 residues. Trimming removed 1 base at V and 0 bases at J, with 8 bases between. Germline V gene data show CDR1 as LGHNA and CDR2 as YSLEER. The CDR3, as DNA: TGCGCCAGCAGCCAAGTTGTATCTAGCACAGATACGCAGTATTTT. Translated, it gives CASSQVVSSTDTQYF.

The V and J genes are TRBV4-2 and TRBJ1-3, with D perhaps TRBD1 (5 bases). The CDR3 has 15 amino acids. Between the trimmed V and J ends, which lost 4 bases and 0 bases, there was a span of 10 bases. The germline V gene encodes CDR1 LGHNA and CDR2 YNFKEQ. The CDR3 loop reads CASSPDILSGNTIYF. As DNA, the CDR3 is TGTGCCAGCAGCCCGGACATCCTCTCTGGAAACACCATATATTTT.

The V and J genes are TRBV6-1 and TRBJ2-5; D not resolved. This CDR3 comprises 12 residues. The germline V and J ends were trimmed by 2 bases and 4 bases, with 5 bases remaining between them. Germline V CDR1 and CDR2: MNHNS, SASEGT. The CDR3 region has the DNA TGTGCCAGCAGTGAATGGGCAGAGACCCAGTACTTC. Amino acid sequence: CASSEWAETQYF.

V and J are TRBV7-2 and TRBJ2-7; tentatively, D is TRBD1 or TRBD2 (5 bases each). The V gene's germline CDR1 is SGHTA and CDR2 FQGNSA. V was trimmed by 5 bases and J by 0 bases, leaving 17 bases between them. The CDR3 is 16 residues long. CDR3 nucleotides: TGTGCCAGCAGCCCGACTTGGGGACCGGGCTCCTACGAGCAGTACTTC. This encodes CASSPTWGPGSYEQYF.

This clone has more than one count but fewer than ten. The chain carries TRBV7-9 and TRBJ1-4, with D uncertain. The V gene's germline CDR1 is SEHNR and CDR2 FQNEAQ (reference sequence). The CDR3 extends over 13 amino acids. Trimming cost V 5 bases and J 8 bases, with 12 bases left between them. In DNA form, the CDR3 reads TGTGCCAGCAGCCGGTACGCGGGGGAAAAACTGTTTTTT. It specifies CASSRYAGEKLFF.

The chain carries TRBV29-1 and TRBJ2-1, with 7 nucleotides matching TRBD2. Germline CDR1 SQVTM, CDR2 ANQGSEA. Trimming at V came to 4 bases and at J to 7 bases, leaving 10 bases not matched to a gene. The CDR3 extends over 14 amino acids. The chain's CDR3 is CSVVGGRRGNEQFF. The CDR3 DNA sequence: TGCAGCGTTGTCGGCGGGAGAAGAGGTAATGAGCAGTTCTTC.

This clone was recorded once. The chain combines TRBV9 with TRBJ1-5; D not certain. Deletions cut 0 bases from V and 4 bases from J, with 11 bases between. Per the germline V gene, CDR1 is SGDLS and CDR2 is YYNGEE. This CDR3 spans 15 amino acids. CDR3 in amino acids: CASSVDGRENQPQHF. The DNA for the CDR3 is TGTGCCAGCAGCGTAGACGGGAGGGAAAATCAGCCCCAGCATTTT.

This clone was recorded only once. The J gene is TRBJ2-1, the V gene TRBV7-3, with 8 positions matching TRBD1. The V gene's germline CDR1 is SGHTA and CDR2 FQGTGA. The CDR3 has 16 residues. V lost 5 bases, J lost 6 bases, and 12 bases stayed unmatched. CDR3 residues: CASSPSRTGWGNEQFF. The CDR3 DNA is TGTGCCAGCAGCCCCTCTAGGACAGGGTGGGGCAATGAGCAGTTCTTC.

This sequence joins TRBV19 and TRBJ2-5; 7 bases align to TRBD1. The CDR3 is 13 amino acids. Trimming cost V 7 bases and J 1 base; bases outside gene matches: 3. Germline CDR1 is LNHDA and CDR2 is SQIVND (reference sequence). The CDR3 reads CASTSGGQETQYF. The CDR3 bases are TGTGCCAGTACGTCAGGGGGCCAAGAGACCCAGTACTTC.

The chain links TRBV19 to TRBJ2-7; 10 bases fit TRBD1. CDR3 size: 16 residues. With 5 bases clipped from V and 3 bases from J, the junction kept 10 bases outside the gene matches. From germline, CDR1 is LNHDA and CDR2 SQIVND (reference sequence). This CDR3 is CASSAPDRGLYYEQYF. CDR3 sequence (DNA): TGTGCCAGTAGTGCCCCAGACAGGGGGCTATACTACGAGCAGTACTTC.

This CDR3 is CASSNPGWETQYF. Written as DNA, the CDR3 is TGTGCCAGTTCAAACCCCGGGTGGGAGACCCAGTACTTC. The chain joins TRBV19 to TRBJ2-5; D is unresolved. The CDR3 covers 13 residues. Per germline, CDR1 LNHDA and CDR2 SQIVND (reference sequence). Trimming removed 8 bases at V and 5 bases at J, with 15 bases between.

V usage is TRBV4-1 and J usage is TRBJ1-2; tentatively, D is TRBD1 (5 bases). The CDR3 extends over 16 amino acids. CDR1 is MGHRA and CDR2 is YSYEKL in the germline V gene. V lost 2 bases and J 8 bases, leaving 21 bases between the germline ends. The CDR3: CASSQSFGATPGGYTF. The CDR3 region has the DNA TGCGCCAGCAGCCAAAGTTTCGGGGCAACTCCTGGGGGCTACACCTTC.

In this sample, this clone turned up a few times. The V gene is TRBV10-3, the J gene TRBJ2-1; TRBD1 matches at 7 bases. Germline V CDR1 and CDR2: ENHRY, SYGVKD. The CDR3 spans 11 residues. V was pared by 4 bases and J by 12 bases, with 3 bases of the junction left unmatched. As DNA, the CDR3 is TGTGCCATCAGTGGAGACAGGGTGCAGTTCTTC. Its protein product is CAISGDRVQFF.